This TCR beta chain was retrieved from a study of blood T cell repertoires in COVID-19. The data were produced by immunoSEQ multiplex PCR, yet TCRdb's version contains in-frame clones alone and is incomplete. The table includes approximately 200,000 clones, approximately 84% detected once. The sample was PBMCs or T cells enriched from blood (not recorded which). The TCR comes from a woman aged 25 to 39 who had recovered from COVID-19.

CDR3: CAISQGTYEQYF. CDR3 DNA sequence: TGTGCCATCAGCCAGGGGACCTACGAGCAGTACTTC. The chain couples TRBV10-3 to TRBJ2-7, with D perhaps matching TRBD1 (6 bases). This CDR3 region has 12 residues. Germline V gene sequence: CDR1 ENHRY, CDR2 SYGVKD. V dropped 6 bases and J dropped 2 bases, with 8 bases sitting between them.